These 8 T cell receptor beta chains share one sample of origin, sequenced in a study of T cell repertoires in ileal Crohn's disease. The data were produced by immunoSEQ multiplex PCR, yet TCRdb's version contains in-frame clones alone and is incomplete. Of thousands of clones listed, 75% to 85% are singletons. What was sequenced was ileal tissue. The origin of the receptors is an adult with Crohn's disease.

This clone was seen just once. The chain uses TRBV7-2 and TRBJ2-7, with D possibly TRBD1 on 6 matching bases. The CDR3 has 15 amino acids. V was clipped by 5 bases and J by 2 bases, with 16 bases between them. Germline V lookup: CDR1 SGHTA, CDR2 FQGNSA. The CDR3 nucleotides read TGTGCCAGCAGCCCTTGGGCCGGGACAACCTACGAGCAGTACTTC. The encoded protein is CASSPWAGTTYEQYF.

The chain employs TRBV4-1 and TRBJ2-7, with a possible D match to TRBD2 (5 bases). This CDR3 contains 15 residues. CDR1 and CDR2 from the germline V gene are MGHRA and YSYEKL. V lost 0 bases and J 9 bases, leaving 18 bases between the germline ends. The CDR3 loop reads CASSQEGSAAGLQYF. The CDR3, as DNA: TGCGCCAGCAGCCAAGAGGGTTCTGCGGCGGGCCTGCAGTACTTC.

A remark on this clone: The germline gene is not matched at one end of the junction; a read error may be the cause. The chain is built from TRBV6-1 and TRBJ1-3, with D possibly being TRBD1 (5 bases). CDR1 is MNHNS, CDR2 SASEGT, per germline. The CDR3 length is 14 residues. The CDR3 nucleotides read TGTGCCAGCAGCGAAGGGGTCGGGGTCGACACCATATATTTT. Its translation is CASSEGVGVDTIYF.

The chain combines TRBV19 with TRBJ2-5, with TRBD1 as a possible D gene (7 bases). The CDR3 is 16 amino acids. The germline V and J ends were trimmed by 6 bases and 2 bases, with 19 bases remaining between them. CDR1 and CDR2 from the germline V gene are LNHDA and SQIVND (reference sequence). CDR3 region: CASRKGRDSLQETQYF. Written as DNA, the CDR3 is TGTGCCAGTAGGAAAGGGCGGGACAGCCTTCAAGAGACCCAGTACTTC.

The chain recombines TRBV5-1 with TRBJ2-6; unclear D gene. This CDR3 is 15 amino acids long. V was trimmed by 7 bases and J by 0 bases, leaving 11 bases between them. The germline CDR1 and CDR2 sequences are SGHRS and YFSETQ. CDR3 coding DNA: TGCGCCAGCTGGCCGACACCCTCTGGGGCCAACGTCCTGACTTTC. It yields the protein CASWPTPSGANVLTF.

This clone was picked up one time. The gene calls are TRBV25-1 and TRBJ2-1, with TRBD2 identical over 12 bases. Germline values: CDR1 MGHDK, CDR2 SYGVNS. The CDR3 length is 18 residues. Losses at the gene ends were 2 bases for V and 0 bases for J; bases not matched to a gene: 5. CDR3 sequence (DNA): TGTGCCAGCAGTGAACTCCCGACTAGCGGGAGCTCCTACAATGAGCAGTTCTTC. It is translated as CASSELPTSGSSYNEQFF.

This rearrangement joins TRBV7-6 to TRBJ2-7; D remains unclear. Germline assignment: CDR1 SGHVS and CDR2 FNYEAQ. The CDR3 spans 13 residues. Deletions cut 3 bases from V and 2 bases from J, with 8 bases between. CDR3 in amino acids: CASSLHVTYEQYF. CDR3 in DNA: TGTGCCAGCAGCTTGCACGTAACCTACGAGCAGTACTTC.

The gene calls are TRBV5-5 and TRBJ2-5; 8 bases are shared with TRBD1. The CDR3 consists of 15 residues. Germline V lookup: CDR1 SGHKS, CDR2 YYEKEE (reference sequence). The V and J ends lost 3 bases and 4 bases, in that order; junction bases with no gene match: 8. CDR3 bases: TGTGCCAGCAGCTCCTGGACAGGGACGATAGAGACCCAGTACTTC. The encoded protein is CASSSWTGTIETQYF. Full variable domain (rest looked up from reference TRBV5-5 and TRBJ2-5): DAGVTQSPTHLIKTRGQQVTLRCSPISGHKSVSWYQQVLGQGPQFIFQYYEKEERGRGNFPDRFSARQFPNYSSELNVNALLLGDSALYLCASSSWTGTIETQYFGPGTRLLVL.